One sample yielded the 28 T cell receptor beta chains listed below, sequenced in a study of shared clonotypes between healthy human individuals. The repertoire was sequenced with immunoSEQ multiplex PCR; TCRdb's copy has only in-frame clones and lacks some. The sample has about 530,000 clones, about 95% seen once. Sequenced: naive CD4+ T cells sorted from blood. This sample's subset: CD45RA+ positively selected. The receptors stem from a woman in her twenties or thirties in good health.

This clone was recorded a few times. The J gene is TRBJ2-3, the V gene TRBV30; no clear D gene. This CDR3 has 11 residues. Germline CDR1 and CDR2: GTSNPN and SVGIG (reference sequence). V was clipped by 3 bases and J by 8 bases, with 9 bases between them. The CDR3: CAWREIGTQYF. The CDR3 coding sequence is TGTGCCTGGAGGGAGATAGGTACGCAGTATTTT.

This chain links TRBV7-2 with TRBJ2-1, with 8 positions matching TRBD2. Per the germline V gene, CDR1 is SGHTA and CDR2 is FQGNSA. V shed 3 bases, J shed 10 bases, and the junction held 8 bases outside the gene matches. The CDR3 covers 14 residues. CDR3 in amino acids: CASSFTSGLKEQFF. CDR3 nucleotides: TGTGCCAGCAGCTTCACTAGCGGCCTGAAAGAGCAGTTCTTC.

This chain joins TRBV13 and TRBJ1-4; D is unclear. Germline lookup yields CDR1 PRHDT and CDR2 FYEKMQ (reference sequence). V was cut by 2 bases and J by 7 bases, with 8 bases left in between. This CDR3 region has 13 residues. CDR3 nucleotides: TGTGCCAGCAGCTTATCGGAGGTTGAAAAACTGTTTTTT. Translation gives CASSLSEVEKLFF.

The chain uses TRBV6-1 and TRBJ1-1, with 9 bases fitting TRBD1. With V trimmed by 5 bases and J by 5 bases, 6 bases remained unmatched. The CDR3 spans 14 residues. Germline V gives CDR1 MNHNS, CDR2 SASEGT. The CDR3 spells CASSNRGRGTEAFF. DNA for the CDR3: TGTGCCAGCAGTAACAGGGGGCGAGGTACTGAAGCTTTCTTT.

This chain joins TRBV16 and TRBJ1-4; no clear D. CDR3 length: 17 residues. V shed 4 bases and J shed 3 bases, with 18 bases lying between them. The germline gives CDR1 KGHSY, CDR2 FQNENV. This CDR3 reads CASSPYAMEVANEKLFF. The CDR3 DNA follows: TGTGCCAGCAGCCCTTACGCTATGGAGGTGGCTAATGAAAAACTGTTTTTT.

CDR3 in amino acids: CASSFLGDTQYF. The CDR3 nucleotides read TGTGCCAGCAGTTTCCTTGGGGATACGCAGTATTTT. This rearrangement joins TRBV6-6 to TRBJ2-3, with D uncertain. Germline lookup yields CDR1 MNHNY and CDR2 SVGAGI (reference sequence). The CDR3 totals 12 residues. Trimming removed 4 bases from V and 6 bases from J, with 8 bases in between.

The genes are TRBV5-4 and TRBJ2-7; the match to TRBD2 covers 11 bases. The CDR3 length is 16 residues. The germline V gene encodes CDR1 SGHNT and CDR2 YYREEE (reference sequence). Trimming at V came to 5 bases and at J to 4 bases, leaving 11 bases not matched to a gene. The CDR3, as DNA: TGTGCCAGCAGACCAGAGTCGACTAGCGGGACTTACGAGCAGTACTTC. Translation: CASRPESTSGTYEQYF.

This clone was detected once. The chain is built from TRBV30 and TRBJ2-3; D is possibly TRBD2 (7 bases). Trimming took 0 bases from V and 2 from J, leaving 12 bases between them. Germline loops: CDR1 GTSNPN, CDR2 SVGIG (reference sequence). The CDR3 is 15 amino acids. CDR3 protein: CAWSVGGANTDTQYF. CDR3 nucleotide sequence: TGTGCCTGGAGTGTGGGGGGGGCGAACACAGATACGCAGTATTTT.

The chain links TRBV19 to TRBJ2-7; tentatively, D is TRBD2 (6 bases). Trimming left V 7 bases short and J 0 bases short, with 19 bases between. CDR3 length: 16 residues. Germline V lookup: CDR1 LNHDA, CDR2 SQIVND (reference sequence). The CDR3 loop is CASNPSPREPSYEQYF. The CDR3 nucleotides read TGTGCCAGTAATCCCTCACCGCGGGAACCCTCCTACGAGCAGTACTTC.

This sequence joins TRBV18 and TRBJ1-1; possible D gene TRBD1, 6 bases. CDR3 length: 15 residues. Per germline, CDR1 KGHSH and CDR2 LQKENI. V was shortened by 0 bases and J by 4 bases, with 12 bases between the two germline ends. The CDR3 sequence is CASSPPHLGATEAFF. CDR3 in DNA: TGTGCCAGCTCACCACCGCATCTGGGGGCCACTGAAGCTTTCTTT. Together with reference TRBV18 and TRBJ1-1, the CDR3 gives the full variable domain: NAGVMQNPRHLVRRRGQEARLRCSPMKGHSHVYWYRQLPEEGLKFMVYLQKENIIDESGMPKERFSAEFPKEGPSILRIQQVVRGDSAAYFCASSPPHLGATEAFFGQGTRLTVV.

CDR3 DNA sequence: TGTGCCAGCAGTTACTCGAGGGGGGCGCGGCAAGAGACCCAGTACTTC. Translation gives CASSYSRGARQETQYF. The chain employs TRBV6-5 and TRBJ2-5; the D call may be TRBD1 or TRBD2 (6 bases each). V gave up 0 bases and J gave up 2 bases, with 13 bases separating them. CDR3 length equals 16 residues. CDR1 and CDR2 (germline): MNHEY, SVGAGI.

This CDR3 reads CASSVREAVYNEQFF. As DNA, the CDR3 is TGTGCCAGCAGCGTCCGGGAGGCGGTTTACAATGAGCAGTTCTTC. The chain employs TRBV9 and TRBJ2-1, with TRBD2 identical over 7 bases. The germline V gene encodes CDR1 SGDLS and CDR2 YYNGEE. This CDR3 is 15 amino acids long. V shed 2 bases, J shed 4 bases, and the junction held 6 bases outside the gene matches. Full variable domain (remainder filled in from reference TRBV9 and TRBJ2-1): DSGVTQTPKHLITATGQRVTLRCSPRSGDLSVYWYQQSLDQGLQFLIQYYNGEERAKGNILERFSAQQFPDLHSELNLSSLELGDSALYFCASSVREAVYNEQFFGPGTRLTVL.

This clone was found once. The CDR3 DNA follows: TGTGCCAGCAGCGGCAGGGGATTCCAGGAGACCCAGTACTTC. Residues: CASSGRGFQETQYF. The V call is TRBV9, the J call TRBJ2-5; D possibly corresponds to TRBD1 (6 bases). The CDR3 covers 14 residues. Deletions cut 3 bases from V and 5 bases from J, with 14 bases between. Germline CDR1 and CDR2: SGDLS and YYNGEE.

This rearrangement joins TRBV14 to TRBJ2-1, with TRBD2 identical over 10 bases. The CDR3 has 18 amino acids. The V segment lost 0 bases and the J segment 9 bases; nucleotides outside the gene matches: 14. The germline V gene encodes CDR1 SGHDN and CDR2 FVKESK. The CDR3 loop reads CASSQDGGYKREGIEQFF. The CDR3 coding sequence is TGTGCCAGCAGCCAAGACGGGGGGTACAAGCGGGAGGGGATTGAGCAGTTCTTC.

The gene calls are TRBV4-2 and TRBJ1-4, with D possibly TRBD1 on 5 matching bases. V dropped 1 base and J dropped 5 bases, with 11 bases sitting between them. This CDR3 has 15 residues. Germline V gene data show CDR1 as LGHNA and CDR2 as YNFKEQ. For the CDR3, the DNA is TGTGCCAGCAGCCAAGTGGGGGGTCGGAATGAAAAACTGTTTTTT. Amino acid sequence: CASSQVGGRNEKLFF.

The chain is built from TRBV4-1 and TRBJ1-1; D is unresolved. Between the trimmed V and J ends, which lost 1 base and 0 bases, there was a span of 6 bases. The CDR3 contains 14 residues. Germline CDR1 and CDR2: MGHRA and YSYEKL. CDR3 DNA sequence: TGCGCCAGCAGCCAAGTGTCAGTGAACACTGAAGCTTTCTTT. It is translated as CASSQVSVNTEAFF.

The chain combines TRBV2 with TRBJ2-3, with 8 bases that match TRBD2. Per germline, CDR1 SNHLY and CDR2 FYNNEI. Trimming removed 6 bases from V and 0 bases from J; junction bases left unmatched: 5. CDR3 length: 15 residues. The CDR3 DNA follows: TGTGCCAGCAGGAGACTAGCGTCTAGCACAGATACGCAGTATTTT. It codes for CASRRLASSTDTQYF.

This clone has just a few counts. Other DNA sequences in this specimen translate into the identical CDR3. The rearrangement links TRBV2 to TRBJ2-7, with 9 bases matching TRBD1. The CDR3 spans 13 residues. From germline, CDR1 is SNHLY and CDR2 FYNNEI. Germline trimming cut 5 bases from V and 2 bases from J; bases unmatched to any gene: 1. The CDR3 bases are TGTGCCAGCAGTTACAGGGGGCCCTACGAGCAGTACTTC. The encoded protein is CASSYRGPYEQYF.

The chain links TRBV7-6 to TRBJ2-3, with 12 bases identical to TRBD2. The CDR3 spans 16 residues. V shed 4 bases and J 7 bases; nucleotides not matched to a gene: 9. CDR1 and CDR2 from the germline V gene are SGHVS and FNYEAQ. In DNA, the CDR3 is TGTGCCAGCAGCTCTAGCGGGAGGGCGTTTCCAAATACGCAGTATTTT. This gives the protein CASSSSGRAFPNTQYF.

The chain couples TRBV28 to TRBJ2-5; 8 nucleotides line up with TRBD1. The length of the CDR3 is 18 residues. The germline gives CDR1 MDHEN, CDR2 SYDVKM. Trimming took 6 bases from V and 3 from J; bases not matched to a gene: 18. The CDR3 protein is CASRPRAWTGIKKETQYF. DNA of the CDR3: TGTGCCAGCAGACCCCGAGCCTGGACAGGGATAAAAAAAGAGACCCAGTACTTC.

The chain is built from TRBV5-1 and TRBJ2-1; D gene uncertain. CDR1 and CDR2 (germline): SGHRS, YFSETQ. The CDR3 contains 14 residues. V lost 1 base and J lost 3, with 8 bases in between. This chain's CDR3 is CASSLWEIYNEQFF. CDR3 DNA: TGCGCCAGCAGCTTGTGGGAAATCTACAATGAGCAGTTCTTC.

The rearrangement uses TRBV5-4 and TRBJ2-7; D is unresolved. CDR1 and CDR2 (germline): SGHNT, YYREEE (reference sequence). CDR3 length: 13 residues. V was cut by 3 bases and J by 1 base, with 8 bases left in between. The CDR3 region is CASSSDVSYEQYF. CDR3 in DNA: TGTGCCAGCAGCTCGGACGTTTCCTACGAGCAGTACTTC.

A remark on this clone: The sample carries other DNA sequences with the same CDR3. The gene calls are TRBV10-3 and TRBJ2-7; 8 bases map to TRBD2. The V gene's germline CDR1 is ENHRY and CDR2 SYGVKD. This CDR3 is 14 amino acids long. V trimming: 3 bases; J trimming: 0 bases; junction bases outside the gene matches: 1. The CDR3 is CAISDGGGSYEQYF. For the CDR3, the DNA is TGTGCCATCAGTGACGGGGGGGGCTCCTACGAGCAGTACTTC.

With regard to this clone: The same CDR3 is also encoded by other DNA sequences in this sample. This chain joins TRBV11-3 and TRBJ1-1; TRBD1 might be the D (6 bases). The CDR3 runs to 14 residues. Germline V gene data show CDR1 as SGHNT and CDR2 as YENEEA. V lost 3 bases to trimming and J lost 1 base, with 9 bases between them. The CDR3 coding sequence is TGTGCCAGCAGCTTCGGGGGCAAGAACACTGAAGCTTTCTTT. It translates to CASSFGGKNTEAFF. The full variable domain, in which reference TRBV11-3 and TRBJ1-1 provide the parts outside the CDR3, is EAGVVQSPRYKIIEKKQPVAFWCNPISGHNTLYWYLQNLGQGPELLIRYENEEAVDDSQLPKDRFSAERLKGVDSTLKIQPAELGDSAVYLCASSFGGKNTEAFFGQGTRLTVV.

V is TRBV6-1 and J is TRBJ1-1, with 8 bases lining up with TRBD1. The CDR3 spans 14 residues. The ends lost 2 bases at V and 4 bases at J; junction bases unmatched: 3. In germline, CDR1 is MNHNS, CDR2 SASEGT. The CDR3 region is CASSEQGASTEAFF. The CDR3 coding sequence is TGTGCCAGCAGTGAACAGGGGGCTAGCACTGAAGCTTTCTTT.

This clone appeared a single time. The chain recombines TRBV18 with TRBJ2-1, with TRBD1 identical over 11 bases. V gave up 4 bases and J gave up 6 bases; unmatched junction bases: 14. The CDR3 totals 18 residues. CDR1 is KGHSH and CDR2 is LQKENI in the germline V gene. The CDR3 sequence is CASSLLGPGQGGSNEQFF. The CDR3 DNA is TGTGCCAGCTCACTTCTTGGACCGGGACAGGGGGGCTCCAATGAGCAGTTCTTC.

The V gene is TRBV5-4, the J gene TRBJ2-7; 7 positions agree with TRBD1. V dropped 0 bases and J dropped 10; count of bases not matched to a gene: 7. The CDR3 runs 13 residues. CDR1 SGHNT and CDR2 YYREEE come from the germline V gene (reference sequence). The CDR3 DNA is TGTGCCAGCAGCTTGGTAGGGACAGATAGCCAGTACTTC. It encodes CASSLVGTDSQYF.

V usage is TRBV19 and J usage is TRBJ2-2; no definite D call. The CDR3 is 15 amino acids. V lost 4 bases and J lost 5, with 14 bases in between. Germline assignment: CDR1 LNHDA and CDR2 SQIVND (reference sequence). The CDR3 region is CASSRIAAFTGELFF. CDR3 DNA sequence: TGTGCCAGTAGTAGGATTGCAGCATTTACCGGGGAGCTGTTTTTT. The full variable domain, in which reference TRBV19 and TRBJ2-2 provide the parts outside the CDR3, is DGGITQSPKYLFRKEGQNVTLSCEQNLNHDAMYWYRQDPGQGLRLIYYSQIVNDFQKGDIAEGYSVSREKKESFPLTVTSAQKNPTAFYLCASSRIAAFTGELFFGEGSRLTVL.